This T cell receptor beta chain was captured in a study of long-term antiretroviral therapy in people with HIV (dated by TCRdb to between 2020 and 2023). Some background on the complete study: The earliest samples were collected approximately a decade before the 2015 WHO recommendation for immediate ART, a period when ART was typically delayed until CD4 counts fell. A retrospective serial study tested whether changes in peripheral blood TRB repertoire composition and diversity were associated with ART initiation and durable HIV suppression. From some 33 adults with confirmed HIV infection, the cohort provided 150 to 200 cryopreserved PBMC samples, gathered serially across a mean of approximately six years (range 1-12). About 40% of the roughly 30 participants with HIV were female. No cross-contamination during QIAcube processing was shown when test extractions of a monoclonal T-cell line were performed alongside about 30 polyclonal samples. General findings and caveats noted by the study authors: Samples dated from 2004 to 2017, and the ART regimens used may be less effective than current ones. Expanded TRB clones identified before ART initiation dominated the repertoire across all time points, though the dominance fluctuated and decreased in many PLHIV after ART. Owing to limited PBMC availability, only the TCR beta chain was sequenced, without alpha chain pairing. Because cell numbers in pre-ART samples were limited, unsorted PBMC were profiled instead of sorted CD4+ and CD8+ T cells. No data were available on ART adherence, viral resistance or therapy changes, limiting inferences about post-ART repertoire changes. Compared with controls, HIV repertoires had narrower CDR3 length ranges, and the network structure pointed to an antigen-experienced repertoire that shifted only slightly toward naive after ART. ART initiation was associated with a significant increase in TRB diversity, but diversity stayed significantly below transplant donor controls even after long-term ART.

Points on this clone: It lacks a known antigen. Base-call qualities are not available, and no considerably larger clone is one nucleotide away.

Measured from the cysteine to the phenylalanine, the CDR3 is 15 residues long. The only DNA kept is the CDR3, 45 bases in frame from the first base. The junction carries 10 bases between V and J, which are trimmed by 2 bases and 0 bases respectively. Based on the germline V gene (reference sequence), the CDR1 and CDR2 sequences are LNHDA and SQIVND. Participants were included only if at least one PBMC sample before ART initiation and at least two post-ART samples were available. Treatment was received in the United States of America by all participants with HIV. Before DNA extraction, cryopreserved samples of about 0.95-11 million PBMC were thawed and washed. At the time of the earliest PBMC sample, participants with HIV were aged between about 20 and 60 years. PBMC samples were contributed by each participant from 1-4 timepoints before ART initiation and 2-8 timepoints after ART initiation, with a median of 7 samples. For every participant, serial HIV viral load, CD4+ T-cell count, ART history and demographic data were obtained. Genomic DNA was extracted from unsorted PBMC with a Qiagen kit on a QIAcube, with processing performed in batches of 12 samples.

The immunoSEQ hsTCRB v3.0 assay was used at survey level resolution for TRB variable region sequencing. The target sequencing depth for TRB was roughly 40,000-55,000 T-cell genomes per sample. An Illumina MiSeq with a v3 150-cycle kit was used to sequence the pooled TRB libraries. Per the original workflow: Repertoire analysis was performed in R inside a reproducible Nextflow workflow that covered QC, data transformation and analysis. Custom analyses were implemented in LymphoSeq2, an R package for AIRR-Seq data exploration. After excluding a handful of samples that yielded fewer than 5000 total TRB sequences, around 190 HIV repertoires remained for analysis. Among the roughly 190 retained HIV repertoires, under 65 were collected before ART initiation and roughly 130 after ART initiation. Each repertoire was downsampled to 5000 TRB nucleotide sequences, and summary statistics were averaged across 100 downsampling iterations. The analysis kept only TRB sequences whose CDR3 regions were at least seven amino acids long. A Shannon entropy-derived clonality score and the Gini coefficient were used to measure diversity. In the repertoire networks, any two of the top 5000 CDR3 amino acid sequences were linked whenever the two sequences differed by an edit distance of one. For TRB CDR3 amino acid sequences, GLIPH2 was used to predict antigen specificity groups and MHC restriction. Known CMV, EBV, HIV or tissue antigen associations were flagged by matching CDR3 amino acid sequences against VDJdb and McPAS-TCR. Pre-ART, post-ART and control groups were compared with Wilcoxon signed-rank tests and Holm-Bonferroni correction. Drawn from immuneACCESS, this table holds only the in-frame rearrangements with V and J called that TCRdb kept. Clones are partly lost; checked studies trace under half to an unresolved V gene and leave the rest unexplained. The V and J calls and the clone size are those of that table, but D and trimming were determined from the DNA. In all, the sample holds about 21,000 clones, and roughly three quarters of those were seen once. The ten largest clonotypes hold 12% of the sample.

Here the chain combines TRBV19 and TRBJ1-2; TRBD1 might be the D gene, on 5 matching bases. Sample: unsorted PBMCs, taken around 1.7 years before starting antiretroviral therapy. The TCR comes from a middle-aged woman with HIV. The nucleotide sequence reads as follows: TGTGCCAGTAGTATAACAGGAGGGGCTAACTATGGCTACACCTTC. Its coded protein is CASSITGGANYGYTF. The full variable domain, with segments outside the CDR3 supplied by the reference TRBV19 and TRBJ1-2 proteins, appears as DGGITQSPKYLFRKEGQNVTLSCEQNLNHDAMYWYRQDPGQGLRLIYYSQIVNDFQKGDIAEGYSVSREKKESFPLTVTSAQKNPTAFYLCASSITGGANYGYTFGSGTRLTVV.